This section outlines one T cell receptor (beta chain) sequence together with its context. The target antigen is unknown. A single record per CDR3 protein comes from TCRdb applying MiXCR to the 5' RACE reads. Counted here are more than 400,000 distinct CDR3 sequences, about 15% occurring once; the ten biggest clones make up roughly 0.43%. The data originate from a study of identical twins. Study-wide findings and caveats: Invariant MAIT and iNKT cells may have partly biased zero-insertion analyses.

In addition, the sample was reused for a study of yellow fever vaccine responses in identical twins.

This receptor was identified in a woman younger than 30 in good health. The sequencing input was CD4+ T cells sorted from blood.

The CDR3 DNA sequence: TGCAGTGCTACCGGGACTCGGGGCTACACCTTC. Translating gives CSATGTRGYTF. The V call is TRBV20-1, the J call TRBJ1-2, with a possible D match to TRBD1 (5 bases). Trimming took off 4 bases at V and 8 bases at J, with 11 bases between the two ends. Germline CDR1 and CDR2: DFQATT and SNEGSKA (reference sequence). CDR3 length: 11 residues.